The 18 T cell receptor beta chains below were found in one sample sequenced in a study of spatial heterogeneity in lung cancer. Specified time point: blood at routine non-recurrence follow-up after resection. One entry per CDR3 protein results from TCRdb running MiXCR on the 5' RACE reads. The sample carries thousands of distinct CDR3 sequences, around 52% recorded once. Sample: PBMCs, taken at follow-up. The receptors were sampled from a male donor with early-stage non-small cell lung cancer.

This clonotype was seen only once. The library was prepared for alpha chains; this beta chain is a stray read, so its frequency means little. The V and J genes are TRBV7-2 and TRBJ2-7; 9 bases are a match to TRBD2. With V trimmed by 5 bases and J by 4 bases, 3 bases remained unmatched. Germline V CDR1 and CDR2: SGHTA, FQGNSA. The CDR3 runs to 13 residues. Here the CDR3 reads CASSTTSGYEQYF. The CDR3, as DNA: TGTGCCAGCAGCACGACTAGCGGATACGAGCAGTACTTC.

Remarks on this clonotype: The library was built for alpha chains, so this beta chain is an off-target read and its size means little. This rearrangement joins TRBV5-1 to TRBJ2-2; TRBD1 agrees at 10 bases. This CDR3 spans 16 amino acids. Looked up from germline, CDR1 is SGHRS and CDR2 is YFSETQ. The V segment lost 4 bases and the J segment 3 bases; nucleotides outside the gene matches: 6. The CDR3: CASSPGTGAHTGELFF. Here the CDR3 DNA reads TGCGCCAGCAGCCCCGGGACAGGGGCGCACACCGGGGAGCTGTTTTTT. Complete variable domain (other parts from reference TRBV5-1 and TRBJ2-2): KAGVTQTPRYLIKTRGQQVTLSCSPISGHRSVSWYQQTPGQGLQFLFEYFSETQRNKGNFPGRFSGRQFSNSRSEMNVSTLELGDSALYLCASSPGTGAHTGELFFGEGSRLTVL.

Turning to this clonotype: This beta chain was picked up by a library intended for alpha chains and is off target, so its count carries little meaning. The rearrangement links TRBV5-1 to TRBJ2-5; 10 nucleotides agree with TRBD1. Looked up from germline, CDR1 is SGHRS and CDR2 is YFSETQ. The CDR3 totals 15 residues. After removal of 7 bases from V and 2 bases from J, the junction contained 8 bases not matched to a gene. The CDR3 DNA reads TGCGCCAGCTTCCGGACAGGGGGGATTCAAGAGACCCAGTACTTC. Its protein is CASFRTGGIQETQYF.

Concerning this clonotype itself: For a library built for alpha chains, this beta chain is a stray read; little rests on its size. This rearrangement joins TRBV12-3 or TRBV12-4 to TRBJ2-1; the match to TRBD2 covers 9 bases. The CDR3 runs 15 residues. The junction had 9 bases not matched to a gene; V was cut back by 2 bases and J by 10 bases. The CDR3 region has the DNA TGTGCCAGCAGTTTACGGGCGGGAGGGCCGGTCGAGCAGTTCTTC. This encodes CASSLRAGGPVEQFF.

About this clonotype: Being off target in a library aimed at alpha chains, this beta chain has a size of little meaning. The CDR3, as DNA: TGTGCCACCAGCACCAGACTAGCGAATCCCTACAATGAGCAGTTCTTC. It specifies CATSTRLANPYNEQFF. The chain joins TRBV15 to TRBJ2-1; the match to TRBD2 covers 8 bases. Germline V gene sequence: CDR1 LNHNV, CDR2 YYDKDF (reference sequence). The junction had 7 bases not matched to a gene; V was cut back by 4 bases and J by 2 bases. The CDR3 extends over 16 amino acids.

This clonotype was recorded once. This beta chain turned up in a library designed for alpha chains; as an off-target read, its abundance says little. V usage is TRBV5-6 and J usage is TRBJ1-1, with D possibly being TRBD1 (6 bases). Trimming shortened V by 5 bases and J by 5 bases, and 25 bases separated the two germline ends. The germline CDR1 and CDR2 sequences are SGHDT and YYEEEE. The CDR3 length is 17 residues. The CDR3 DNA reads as TGTGCCAGCAGGAGCGGTTTTGGATCCGGGGGGCATACTGAAGCTTTCTTT. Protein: CASRSGFGSGGHTEAFF.

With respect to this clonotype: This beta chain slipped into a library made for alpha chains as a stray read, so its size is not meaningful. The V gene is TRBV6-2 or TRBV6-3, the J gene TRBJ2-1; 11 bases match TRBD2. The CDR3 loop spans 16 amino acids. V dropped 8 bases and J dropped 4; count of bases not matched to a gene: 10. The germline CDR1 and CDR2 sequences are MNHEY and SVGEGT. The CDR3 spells CASSVETSGVYNEQFF. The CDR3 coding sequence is TGTGCCAGCTCCGTGGAGACTAGCGGGGTTTACAATGAGCAGTTCTTC.

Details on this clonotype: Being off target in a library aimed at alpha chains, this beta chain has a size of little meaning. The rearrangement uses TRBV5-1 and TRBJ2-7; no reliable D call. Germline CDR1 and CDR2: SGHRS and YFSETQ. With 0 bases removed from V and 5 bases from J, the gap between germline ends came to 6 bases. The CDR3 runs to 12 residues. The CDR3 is CASSLAQDEQYF. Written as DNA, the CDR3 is TGCGCCAGCAGCTTGGCCCAGGACGAGCAGTACTTC.

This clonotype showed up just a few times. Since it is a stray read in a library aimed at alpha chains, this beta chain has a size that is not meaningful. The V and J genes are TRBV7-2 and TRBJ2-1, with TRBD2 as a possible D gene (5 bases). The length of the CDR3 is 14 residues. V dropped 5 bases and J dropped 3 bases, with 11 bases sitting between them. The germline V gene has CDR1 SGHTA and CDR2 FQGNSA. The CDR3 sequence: CASSTRTDYNEQFF. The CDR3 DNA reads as TGTGCCAGCAGCACCCGGACTGACTACAATGAGCAGTTCTTC.

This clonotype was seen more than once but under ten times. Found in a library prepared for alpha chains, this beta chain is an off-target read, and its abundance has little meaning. The CDR3 reads CASSYKVRDSIYNEQFF. CDR3 coding DNA: TGTGCCAGCAGTTACAAGGTTCGGGACAGCATCTACAATGAGCAGTTCTTC. This chain links TRBV6-2 or TRBV6-3 with TRBJ2-1, with TRBD1 matching over 7 bases. CDR1 is MNHEY, CDR2 SVGEGT, per germline. This CDR3 region has 17 residues. Losses at the gene ends were 2 bases for V and 3 bases for J; bases not matched to a gene: 10.

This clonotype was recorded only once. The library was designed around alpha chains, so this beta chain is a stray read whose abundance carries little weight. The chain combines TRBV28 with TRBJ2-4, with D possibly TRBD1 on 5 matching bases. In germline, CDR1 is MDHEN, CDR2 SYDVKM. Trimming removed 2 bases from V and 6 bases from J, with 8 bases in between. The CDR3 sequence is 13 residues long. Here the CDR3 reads CASSLAGPNIQYF. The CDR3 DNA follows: TGTGCCAGCAGTTTAGCAGGGCCAAACATTCAGTACTTC.

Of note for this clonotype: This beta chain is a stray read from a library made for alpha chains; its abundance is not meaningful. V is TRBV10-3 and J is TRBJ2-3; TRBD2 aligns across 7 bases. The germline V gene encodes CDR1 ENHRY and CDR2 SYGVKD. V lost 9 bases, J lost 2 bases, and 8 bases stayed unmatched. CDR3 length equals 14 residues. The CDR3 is CAIRPAGYTDTQYF. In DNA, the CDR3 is TGTGCCATTCGACCAGCGGGATACACAGATACGCAGTATTTT.

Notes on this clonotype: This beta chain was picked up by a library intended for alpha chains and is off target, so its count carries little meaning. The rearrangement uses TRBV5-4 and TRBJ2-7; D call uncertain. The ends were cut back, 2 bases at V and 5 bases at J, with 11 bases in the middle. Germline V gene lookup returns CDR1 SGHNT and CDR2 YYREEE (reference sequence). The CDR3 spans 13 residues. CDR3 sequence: CASSFTAFHEQYF. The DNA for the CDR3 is TGTGCCAGCAGCTTTACTGCTTTCCACGAGCAGTACTTC. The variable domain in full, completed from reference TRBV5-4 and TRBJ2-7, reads ETGVTQSPTHLIKTRGQQVTLRCSSQSGHNTVSWYQQALGQGPQFIFQYYREEENGRGNFPPRFSGLQFPNYSSELNVNALELDDSALYLCASSFTAFHEQYFGPGTRLTVT.

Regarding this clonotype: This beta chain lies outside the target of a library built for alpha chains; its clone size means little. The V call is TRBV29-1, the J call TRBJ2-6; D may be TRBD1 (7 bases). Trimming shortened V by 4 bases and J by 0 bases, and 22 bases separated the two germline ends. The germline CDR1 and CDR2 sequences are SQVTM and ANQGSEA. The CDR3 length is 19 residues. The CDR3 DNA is TGCAGCGTTGGAGGCATTGGGACAGCGGGCCGCTCTGGGGCCAACGTCCTGACTTTC. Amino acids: CSVGGIGTAGRSGANVLTF.

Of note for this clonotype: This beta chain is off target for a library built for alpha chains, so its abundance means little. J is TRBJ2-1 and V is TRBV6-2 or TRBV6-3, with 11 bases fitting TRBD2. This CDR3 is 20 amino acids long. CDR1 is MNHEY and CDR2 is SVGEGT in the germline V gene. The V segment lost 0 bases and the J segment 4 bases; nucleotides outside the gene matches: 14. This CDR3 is CASSYSSGRTSGHLYNEQFF. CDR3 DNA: TGTGCCAGCAGTTACTCCTCCGGGAGGACTAGCGGGCATTTATACAATGAGCAGTTCTTC.

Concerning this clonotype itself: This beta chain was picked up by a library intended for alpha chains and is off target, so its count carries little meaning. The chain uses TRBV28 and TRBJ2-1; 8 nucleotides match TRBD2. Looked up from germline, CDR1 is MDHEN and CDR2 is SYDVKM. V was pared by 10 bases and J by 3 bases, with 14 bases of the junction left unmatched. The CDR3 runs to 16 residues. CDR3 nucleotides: TGTGCCACCCAGTTTTCCAGCGGGACTAGCTACAATGAGCAGTTCTTC. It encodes CATQFSSGTSYNEQFF.

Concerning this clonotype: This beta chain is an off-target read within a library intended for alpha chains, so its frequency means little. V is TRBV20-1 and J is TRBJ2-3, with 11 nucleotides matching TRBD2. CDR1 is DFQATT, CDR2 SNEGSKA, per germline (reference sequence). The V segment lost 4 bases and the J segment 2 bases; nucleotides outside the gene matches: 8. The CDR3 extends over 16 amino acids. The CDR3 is CSANRVAGGTTDTQYF. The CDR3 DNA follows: TGCAGTGCTAATCGCGTAGCGGGAGGGACCACAGATACGCAGTATTTT.

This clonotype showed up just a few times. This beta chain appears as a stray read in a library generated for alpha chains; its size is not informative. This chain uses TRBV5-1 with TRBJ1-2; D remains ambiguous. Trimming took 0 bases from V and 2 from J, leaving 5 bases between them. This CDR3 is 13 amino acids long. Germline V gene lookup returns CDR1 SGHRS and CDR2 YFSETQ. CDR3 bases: TGCGCCAGCAGCTTGGGTCCGAACTATGGCTACACCTTC. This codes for CASSLGPNYGYTF.